This T cell receptor (beta chain) was documented in a study of tumor-infiltrating lymphocytes in localized non-small cell lung cancer. Details on this clone: The antigen is unknown.

TCRdb's table, derived via immunoSEQ multiplex PCR, lists solely in-frame clones and lacks some. Found here are 7,000 to 9,500 clones, 70% to 85% of them singletons; the top ten hold under 6%. Overall study results and limits: Tumors had more T cell infiltration than uninvolved lung, per TCRbeta sequencing and CD3 counts.

The CDR3 is 15 residues long. Germline V CDR1 and CDR2: SGHDT, YYEEEE. Trimming removed 0 bases from V and 1 base from J, with 9 bases in between. Sample: lung tumor tissue. The sequence came from a human donor with non-small cell lung cancer. This chain connects TRBV5-6 to TRBJ2-3; D call uncertain. Here the CDR3 reads CASSLAGQGTDTQYF. CDR3 bases: TGTGCCAGCAGCTTGGCCGGCCAGGGCACAGATACGCAGTATTTT. The whole variable domain, remainder taken from reference TRBV5-6 and TRBJ2-3, is DAGVTQSPTHLIKTRGQQVTLRCSPKSGHDTVSWYQQALGQGPQFIFQYYEEEERQRGNFPDRFSGHQFPNYSSELNVNALLLGDSALYLCASSLAGQGTDTQYFGPGTRLTVL.